Following are 19 T cell receptor beta chains from one sample sequenced in a study of response to subunit inactivated influenza vaccine. MiXCR, run by TCRdb on the RT-PCR reads, gives a single entry per CDR3 protein. The sample contains fewer than 250,000 distinct CDR3 sequences, approximately 15% of which appear only once. The material was CD8+ T cells sorted from PBMCs, obtained 4 to 6 days after vaccination. These receptors were taken from a man aged 45-60 years who received an inactivated influenza vaccine.

In this sample, this clonotype turned up a few times. Since a much larger clone is just one base distant, this may be a read error. The genes are TRBV27 and TRBJ2-2; D call uncertain. Germline V gives CDR1 MNHEY, CDR2 SMNVEV (reference sequence). The germline V and J ends were trimmed by 6 bases and 7 bases, with 6 bases remaining between them. The CDR3 spans 11 residues. The CDR3 coding sequence is TGTGCCAGCAGCCGGAGCGGGGAGCTGTTTTTT. Protein sequence: CASSRSGELFF.

The rearrangement uses TRBV4-1 and TRBJ1-1; the D gene is possibly TRBD1 (6 bases). V gave up 0 bases and J gave up 5 bases, with 10 bases separating them. Germline lookup yields CDR1 MGHRA and CDR2 YSYEKL. The CDR3 length is 14 residues. DNA for the CDR3: TGCGCCAGCAGCCAAGATGGGGGGCGGACTGAAGCTTTCTTT. Protein: CASSQDGGRTEAFF.

The chain couples TRBV2 to TRBJ2-5; maybe TRBD1 (6 bases). V was trimmed by 4 bases and J by 1 base, leaving 13 bases between them. The germline gives CDR1 SNHLY, CDR2 FYNNEI. The CDR3 consists of 15 residues. The DNA for the CDR3 is TGTGCCAGCAGTGGGCGGACAGACATCCAAGAGACCCAGTACTTC. Translated, it gives CASSGRTDIQETQYF. Full variable domain (rest looked up from reference TRBV2 and TRBJ2-5): EPEVTQTPSHQVTQMGQEVILRCVPISNHLYFYWYRQILGQKVEFLVSFYNNEISEKSEIFDDQFSVERPDGSNFTLKIRSTKLEDSAMYFCASSGRTDIQETQYFGPGTRLLVL.

This chain links TRBV6-2 or TRBV6-3 with TRBJ2-1; 11 bases are a match to TRBD2. CDR1 MNHEY and CDR2 SVGEGT come from the germline V gene. J lost 5 bases, V lost 0 bases, and 9 bases had no gene match. The CDR3 extends over 18 amino acids. The CDR3 is CASSYSLPGTSGNNEQFF. The CDR3 region has the DNA TGTGCCAGCAGTTACTCCCTACCCGGGACTAGCGGTAACAATGAGCAGTTCTTC.

The gene calls are TRBV7-9 and TRBJ1-1; D is uncertain. Trimming shortened V by 5 bases and J by 0 bases, and 16 bases separated the two germline ends. CDR1 and CDR2 (germline): SEHNR, FQNEAQ (reference sequence). The CDR3 totals 16 residues. The CDR3 region has the DNA TGTGCCAGCAGCCCTAACCCCTCCCGTGTGAACACTGAAGCTTTCTTT. This translates into CASSPNPSRVNTEAFF.

This clonotype was seen a handful of times. V and J are TRBV4-1 and TRBJ1-1; D not resolved. CDR1 and CDR2 (germline): MGHRA, YSYEKL. V shed 3 bases and J shed 6 bases, with 20 bases lying between them. The CDR3 loop spans 16 amino acids. In DNA form, the CDR3 reads TGCGCCAGCAGCCATTCGGAGGAAGATTTTTTCGCTGAAGCTTTCTTT. It is translated as CASSHSEEDFFAEAFF.

This clonotype was recorded many times. The gene calls are TRBV27 and TRBJ2-2; D is unresolved. This CDR3 has 12 amino acids. CDR1 is MNHEY and CDR2 is SMNVEV in the germline V gene (reference sequence). The V end was cut by 3 bases, the J end by 4 bases, with 3 bases between. The CDR3 loop reads CASSFFTGELFF. The CDR3 bases are TGTGCCAGCAGTTTTTTCACCGGGGAGCTGTTTTTT.

The gene calls are TRBV10-2 and TRBJ2-3; tentatively, D is TRBD2 (6 bases). CDR1 and CDR2 (germline): WSHSY, SAAADI. V dropped 2 bases and J dropped 1 base, with 7 bases sitting between them. The CDR3 has 14 amino acids. The CDR3 reads CASSEGGGTDTQYF. The CDR3 DNA reads TGCGCCAGCAGTGAGGGCGGGGGCACAGATACGCAGTATTTT.

The sample holds many counts of this clonotype. The chain combines TRBV5-1 with TRBJ1-1; no firm D call. Trimming left V 2 bases short and J 7 bases short, with 12 bases between. The CDR3 sequence is 13 residues long. CDR1 and CDR2 (germline): SGHRS, YFSETQ. The CDR3: CASSLVYQNEAFF. The CDR3 DNA sequence: TGCGCCAGCAGCTTAGTATACCAGAATGAAGCTTTCTTT.

This chain connects TRBV19 to TRBJ2-7; 7 bases align to TRBD2. This CDR3 is 14 amino acids long. The ends lost 10 bases at V and 2 bases at J; junction bases unmatched: 11. Germline CDR1 LNHDA, CDR2 SQIVND (reference sequence). In DNA, the CDR3 is TGTGCCACCCTATCTAGCGGAGCAACCTACGAGCAGTACTTC. Its translation is CATLSSGATYEQYF.

This clonotype has just a few counts. V usage is TRBV4-3 and J usage is TRBJ2-7; TRBD2 agrees at 7 bases. The germline CDR1 and CDR2 sequences are LGHNA and YSLEER. V lost 5 bases, J lost 5 bases, and 12 bases stayed unmatched. The CDR3 runs to 15 residues. The CDR3 protein is CASSKLGGDLHEQYF. The CDR3 DNA reads as TGCGCCAGCAGCAAATTGGGGGGGGATCTCCACGAGCAGTACTTC.

This clonotype showed up just a few times. The rearrangement uses TRBV30 and TRBJ1-5; D not certain. Germline values: CDR1 GTSNPN, CDR2 SVGIG (reference sequence). V was shortened by 0 bases and J by 4 bases, with 7 bases between the two germline ends. This CDR3 has 13 residues. CDR3 bases: TGTGCCTGGAGTGTCAACGGAAATCAGCCCCAGCATTTT. Its protein product is CAWSVNGNQPQHF.

This clonotype was picked up a small number of times. J is TRBJ2-1 and V is TRBV11-1, with 8 nucleotides matching TRBD1. Germline trimming cut 3 bases from V and 4 bases from J; bases unmatched to any gene: 17. The germline V gene encodes CDR1 SGHAT and CDR2 FQDESV (reference sequence). CDR3 length: 19 amino acids. CDR3 sequence: CASSFRTGLGSGLYNEQFF. The CDR3 region has the DNA TGTGCCAGCAGCTTCAGGACAGGGTTGGGTAGCGGCTTATACAATGAGCAGTTCTTC.

This clonotype came up many times. This sequence joins TRBV6-2 or TRBV6-3 and TRBJ2-7; 10 bases are a match to TRBD2. Germline lookup yields CDR1 MNHEY and CDR2 SVGEGT. CDR3 size: 15 residues. Trimming removed 5 bases from V and 6 bases from J; junction bases left unmatched: 10. CDR3 coding DNA: TGTGCCAGCAGTCCTAGCGGGAGACCCAAAAGCGAGCAGTACTTC. It yields the protein CASSPSGRPKSEQYF.

This rearrangement joins TRBV24-1 to TRBJ2-1; 11 bases align to TRBD2. The CDR3 loop spans 15 amino acids. Germline values: CDR1 KGHDR, CDR2 SFDVKD. V was pared by 10 bases and J by 4 bases, with 8 bases of the junction left unmatched. CDR3 nucleotides: TGTGCCACGGGGCCGGGACTAGCGGAGTACAATGAGCAGTTCTTC. This encodes CATGPGLAEYNEQFF.

Only one count was recorded for this clonotype. The CDR3 here is CASSLGLAGGRGTGELFF. The CDR3 DNA reads TGTGCCAGCAGCCTGGGACTAGCGGGGGGCCGGGGCACCGGGGAGCTGTTTTTT. The rearrangement uses TRBV11-1 and TRBJ2-2, with 15 bases aligning to TRBD2. Germline V CDR1 and CDR2: SGHAT, FQDESV (reference sequence). V lost 5 bases to trimming and J lost 4 bases; unmatched junction nucleotides: 8. The CDR3 spans 18 residues.

The chain employs TRBV29-1 and TRBJ1-2; D may be TRBD1 (5 bases). Trimming took off 7 bases at V and 7 bases at J, with 13 bases between the two ends. The CDR3 is made up of 11 amino acids. The germline gives CDR1 SQVTM, CDR2 ANQGSEA. Written as DNA, the CDR3 is TGCAGCGCCCGGCAGGGTTCTGGCTACACCTTC. Its protein is CSARQGSGYTF.

In its sample, this clonotype was seen once. The rearrangement joins TRBV7-2 to TRBJ2-3; unclear D gene. V was shortened by 2 bases and J by 2 bases, with 17 bases between the two germline ends. The CDR3 covers 17 residues. Germline CDR1 and CDR2: SGHTA and FQGNSA. This chain's CDR3 is CASSLPHYGLPTDTQYF. The CDR3 DNA reads TGTGCCAGCAGCTTACCCCATTATGGCCTCCCCACAGATACGCAGTATTTT.

This clonotype has only a few counts. This sequence joins TRBV6-1 and TRBJ2-1, with TRBD2 identical over 7 bases. Germline trimming cut 5 bases from V and 8 bases from J; bases unmatched to any gene: 6. CDR3 length: 13 residues. Germline CDR1 reads MNHNS; CDR2 reads SASEGT. The CDR3 loop is CASSRTRLDEQFF. Here the CDR3 DNA reads TGTGCCAGCAGTAGGACTAGACTAGATGAGCAGTTCTTC.